These 3 T cell receptor beta chains were sequenced from one sample in a study of cytomegalovirus exposure and HLA in healthy donors. Primers included in the PCR were 60 Vbeta and 13 Jbeta primers. Repertoires were generated with immunoSEQ multiplex PCR, while TCRdb's copy carries only in-frame clones and drops some. Its listing shows 190,000 or so clones. The material sequenced was PBMCs. The receptors stem from a boy aged 5-17 years in good health and CMV-seronegative.

The rearrangement links TRBV28 to TRBJ1-1; D gene ambiguous. Germline V gene sequence: CDR1 MDHEN, CDR2 SYDVKM. V dropped 5 bases and J dropped 7 bases, with 8 bases sitting between them. The CDR3 extends over 11 amino acids. CDR3 sequence: CASSLGNEAFF. CDR3 bases: TGTGCCAGCAGTCTCGGGAATGAAGCTTTCTTT.

CDR3 DNA sequence: TGTGCCTGGAGTGGGACAGCCCAAGGGGAGCTGTTTTTT. This sequence encodes CAWSGTAQGELFF. The V and J genes are TRBV30 and TRBJ2-2; the D gene is possibly TRBD1 (6 bases). The CDR3 sequence is 13 residues long. The germline CDR1 and CDR2 sequences are GTSNPN and SVGIG (reference sequence). V shed 1 base and J shed 8 bases, with 11 bases lying between them.

The V gene is TRBV27, the J gene TRBJ1-1; 7 nucleotides agree with TRBD1. The CDR3 totals 12 residues. Germline V lookup: CDR1 MNHEY, CDR2 SMNVEV (reference sequence). Trimming removed 2 bases from V and 10 bases from J; junction bases left unmatched: 4. The chain's CDR3 is CASSLTGQRAFF. CDR3 DNA: TGTGCCAGCAGTTTAACGGGACAGAGAGCTTTCTTT.